This entry is about one TCR beta chain. This clonotype came up a few times. Its target antigen remains unknown. Base qualities were left out, and no much larger clone turns up one base away. These data belong to a study of response to subunit inactivated influenza vaccine listed by TCRdb under 2018. Notes on the research overall: Deep quantitative T cell receptor repertoire profiling was used in the study to track responses to a trivalent subunit inactivated influenza vaccine.

Receptor libraries were prepared by RT-PCR. Sequencing took place on an Illumina HiSeq 2500. TCRdb passed the public sequencing reads through fastp at Q25 and MiXCR, retaining productive beta sequences. Every CDR3 protein is listed once, alongside the most common genes and DNA of its rows. The sample has 500,000 or so distinct CDR3 sequences on record, 9.5% to 12% of them singletons. Approximately 12% of the sample goes to the ten largest clones. As encoded in the germline V gene, CDR1 is SGHRS while CDR2 is YFSETQ. V lost 6 bases and J lost 5 bases; the stretch between them is 15 bases long. From the cysteine through the phenylalanine, the CDR3 covers 13 amino acids. The kept DNA is CDR3 alone, 39 bases in frame from the first base. The sample's time point label, decoded: approximately 40 days after influenza vaccine administration. Findings and caveats that apply to the study as a whole: The authors suggested that each seasonal influenza vaccination may recruit only a limited number of new T cells.

The TCR was taken from a man aged 50 to 59 who received an inactivated influenza vaccine. Donor details come from another sample of the same person, matched by shared clones. The chain was built from TRBV5-1 and TRBJ2-7; TRBD1 is a possible D gene, resting on 6 matching bases. The source material was PBMCs from blood, sampled around seven weeks after vaccination. The base sequence is TGCGCCAGCACGTTACAGGGAACCCACGAGCAGTACTTC. Its translation is CASTLQGTHEQYF. Full variable domain (CDR3 extended with the reference TRBV5-1 and TRBJ2-7 proteins): KAGVTQTPRYLIKTRGQQVTLSCSPISGHRSVSWYQQTPGQGLQFLFEYFSETQRNKGNFPGRFSGRQFSNSRSEMNVSTLELGDSALYLCASTLQGTHEQYFGPGTRLTVT.